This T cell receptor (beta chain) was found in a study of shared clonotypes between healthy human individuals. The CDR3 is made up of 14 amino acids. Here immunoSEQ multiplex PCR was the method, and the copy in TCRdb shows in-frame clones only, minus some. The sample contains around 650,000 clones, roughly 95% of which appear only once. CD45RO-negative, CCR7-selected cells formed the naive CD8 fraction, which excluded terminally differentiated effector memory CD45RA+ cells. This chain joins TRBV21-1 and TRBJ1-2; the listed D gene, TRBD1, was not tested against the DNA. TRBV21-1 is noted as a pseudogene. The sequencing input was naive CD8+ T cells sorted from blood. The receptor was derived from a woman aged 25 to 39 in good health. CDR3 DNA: TGTGCCAGCAGCACACGTAACAGCCCCTATGGCTACACCTTC. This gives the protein CASSTRNSPYGYTF.